The clone carrying this T cell receptor (beta chain) has a handful of counts. TCR beta CDR3 regions were amplified from RNA transcripts. A set of HTBI primers served as the primers for a first-round RT-PCR of the TCR CDR3. TCRdb processed the multiplex PCR reads anew with MiXCR; each CDR3 protein has one entry. Altogether 250,000 to 300,000 distinct CDR3 sequences are present, roughly 15% being singletons, with the ten largest covering roughly 8.5%. Trimming shortened V by 6 bases and J by 3 bases, and 8 bases separated the two germline ends. Germline lookup yields CDR1 DFQATT and CDR2 SNEGSKA (reference sequence). The CDR3 spans 11 residues. The record originates from a study of T cells in Graves' hyperthyroidism and ophthalmopathy.

The sample comprised blood. V is TRBV20-1 and J is TRBJ1-1; D is undetermined. This TCR was sampled from a woman aged 30 to 39 with Graves' hyperthyroidism that later progressed to Graves' ophthalmopathy. This CDR3 reads CSADRDTEAFF. In DNA, the CDR3 is TGCAGTGCGGACCGGGACACTGAAGCTTTCTTT.